One and the same sample provided the 27 T cell receptor beta chains below, sequenced in a study of blood T cell repertoires in COVID-19. TCRdb keeps only in-frame clones here, not all; method: immunoSEQ multiplex PCR. Of around 60,000 clones detected, around 91% appear once; the ten largest clones hold about 13%. The material sequenced was peripheral blood. The receptors come from a man aged 60-69 years with active COVID-19.

This sequence joins TRBV6-5 and TRBJ2-1; 10 bases are shared with TRBD1. There are 13 residues in the CDR3. The J segment lost 12 bases and the V segment lost 8 bases, leaving 10 bases of the junction unmatched. Germline CDR1 and CDR2: MNHEY and SVGAGI. The CDR3 DNA sequence: TGTGCCAGCTCCCGACAGGGGGCGCTCGGGCAGTTCTTC. Translated, it gives CASSRQGALGQFF.

The chain uses TRBV11-1 and TRBJ2-5, with D maybe TRBD1 (6 bases). This CDR3 contains 15 residues. Germline-derived CDR1 and CDR2 are SGHAT and FQDESV (reference sequence). V was cut by 7 bases and J by 2 bases, with 17 bases left in between. The CDR3: CASTSRIGGQETQYF. The CDR3 DNA is TGTGCCAGCACCTCTCGGATAGGGGGTCAAGAGACCCAGTACTTC.

The genes are TRBV3-1 (or the pseudogene TRBV3-2) and TRBJ1-3; D gene ambiguous. Trimming stripped 1 base from V and 4 bases from J, with 8 bases between. Germline CDR1 is LGHDT and CDR2 is YNNKEL (reference sequence). CDR3 length: 14 amino acids. The CDR3 loop reads CASSQGLGGNTIYF. As DNA, the CDR3 is TGTGCCAGCAGCCAAGGTCTAGGAGGAAACACCATATATTTT.

The rearrangement uses TRBV27 and TRBJ1-1, with TRBD1 as a possible D gene (5 bases). There are 16 residues in the CDR3. The germline V and J ends were trimmed by 1 base and 1 base, with 13 bases remaining between them. CDR1 is MNHEY, CDR2 SMNVEV, per germline (reference sequence). CDR3 bases: TGTGCCAGCAGTTTATTCTCAGGGTCGGCGAACACTGAAGCTTTCTTT. As protein: CASSLFSGSANTEAFF.

Written as DNA, the CDR3 is TGCGCCAGCAGCCGAACCCCCGGGACTCCTCCAGGCGGGGAGCTGTTTTTT. The encoded protein is CASSRTPGTPPGGELFF. V usage is TRBV5-1 and J usage is TRBJ2-2; maybe TRBD2 (6 bases). Germline values: CDR1 SGHRS, CDR2 YFSETQ. The CDR3 sequence is 17 residues long. V was cut by 4 bases and J by 7 bases, with 23 bases left in between.

This clone was detected once. V is TRBV3-1 (or the pseudogene TRBV3-2) and J is TRBJ2-2; TRBD1 matches 10 bases. CDR1 is LGHDT and CDR2 is YNNKEL in the germline V gene (reference sequence). The junction had 7 bases not matched to a gene; V was cut back by 4 bases and J by 8 bases. The CDR3 length is 15 residues. Here the CDR3 reads CASSRRQGALGELFF. CDR3 sequence (DNA): TGTGCCAGCAGCCGACGACAGGGGGCGCTTGGGGAGCTGTTTTTT.

V is TRBV6-6 and J is TRBJ2-1; no clear D gene. The length of the CDR3 is 14 residues. The V and J ends lost 5 bases and 0 bases respectively, with 8 bases between them. Germline V CDR1 and CDR2: MNHNY, SVGAGI (reference sequence). DNA for the CDR3: TGTGCCAGCAGTCTTAGTACCTCCTACAATGAGCAGTTCTTC. Translation: CASSLSTSYNEQFF.

This chain joins TRBV11-2 and TRBJ1-1, with D perhaps TRBD1 (5 bases). Germline CDR1 reads SGHAT; CDR2 reads FQNNGV. Between the trimmed V and J ends, which lost 5 bases and 1 base, there was a span of 14 bases. CDR3 size: 15 residues. For the CDR3, the DNA is TGTGCCAGCAGCCTCACCCAGGGCTGGAACACTGAAGCTTTCTTT. It codes for CASSLTQGWNTEAFF.

CDR3 sequence reads: CASSEGAINEKLFF. The CDR3 region has the DNA TGTGCCAGCTCAGAGGGGGCTATTAATGAAAAACTGTTTTTT. The V and J genes are TRBV18 and TRBJ1-4; TRBD1 matches 7 bases. The CDR3 is made up of 14 amino acids. In germline, CDR1 is KGHSH, CDR2 LQKENI. V shed 5 bases, J shed 4 bases, and the junction held 4 bases outside the gene matches.

V and J are TRBV7-8 and TRBJ2-4, with D possibly being TRBD2 (5 bases). CDR3 length equals 14 residues. V lost 5 bases to trimming and J lost 5 bases, with 13 bases between them. Germline-derived CDR1 and CDR2 are SGHVS and FQNEAQ. The CDR3 DNA sequence: TGTGCCAGCAGCCCCCCCACTAGGGAAAACATTCAGTACTTC. It translates to CASSPPTRENIQYF.

The gene calls are TRBV2 and TRBJ1-5; D remains ambiguous. The CDR3 is made up of 12 amino acids. Trimming pared 7 bases from V and 4 bases from J, leaving 8 bases between. Germline CDR1 reads SNHLY; CDR2 reads FYNNEI. CDR3: CASKVLNQPQHF. The CDR3 DNA is TGTGCCAGCAAGGTACTAAATCAGCCCCAGCATTTT. Full variable domain (rest looked up from reference TRBV2 and TRBJ1-5): EPEVTQTPSHQVTQMGQEVILRCVPISNHLYFYWYRQILGQKVEFLVSFYNNEISEKSEIFDDQFSVERPDGSNFTLKIRSTKLEDSAMYFCASKVLNQPQHFGDGTRLSIL.

V is TRBV2 and J is TRBJ1-2, with D unresolved. With 6 bases removed from V and 0 bases from J, the gap between germline ends came to 8 bases. Germline assignment: CDR1 SNHLY and CDR2 FYNNEI. This CDR3 is built from 13 residues. CDR3 residues: CASRSLANYGYTF. The CDR3 DNA reads TGTGCCAGCAGGAGCTTAGCTAACTATGGCTACACCTTC.

The rearrangement links TRBV25-1 to TRBJ1-3, with 9 bases identical to TRBD1. This CDR3 is 15 amino acids long. CDR1 is MGHDK, CDR2 SYGVNS, per germline. The V segment lost 7 bases and the J segment 3 bases; nucleotides outside the gene matches: 7. CDR3 protein: CASTPDRGSGNTIYF. The CDR3 DNA is TGTGCCAGCACCCCGGACAGGGGTAGTGGAAACACCATATATTTT.

The chain carries TRBV3-1 (or the pseudogene TRBV3-2) and TRBJ2-2, with 8 bases identical to TRBD1. There are 15 residues in the CDR3. Trimming cost V 4 bases and J 3 bases; bases outside gene matches: 4. The germline V gene has CDR1 LGHDT and CDR2 YNNKEL (reference sequence). The CDR3 loop is CASSPTGGYTGELFF. In nucleotides, the CDR3 is TGTGCCAGCAGCCCTACAGGGGGTTACACCGGGGAGCTGTTTTTT.

The chain combines TRBV11-2 with TRBJ1-2, with D unresolved. Germline CDR1 is SGHAT and CDR2 is FQNNGV. The CDR3 is made up of 15 amino acids. The ends were cut back, 3 bases at V and 4 bases at J, with 15 bases in the middle. CDR3 coding DNA: TGTGCCAGCAGCTTCGGCTGGGCCCGGGGCTATGGCTACACCTTC. Its translation is CASSFGWARGYGYTF.

V gene TRBV19 combines with J gene TRBJ1-5; maybe TRBD1 (6 bases). The CDR3 is 13 amino acids. Germline-derived CDR1 and CDR2 are LNHDA and SQIVND (reference sequence). The V gene lost 5 bases and the J gene lost 5 bases, with 10 bases spanning the gap. CDR3 sequence reads: CASSQGLDQPQHF. CDR3 sequence (DNA): TGTGCCAGTAGTCAGGGGTTGGATCAGCCCCAGCATTTT.

To note about this clone: The junction does not match germline at one end; this may be a read error. The identical CDR3 is also encoded by other nucleotide sequences in the sample. The V and J genes are TRBV10-3 and TRBJ1-5; D call uncertain. The V gene's germline CDR1 is ENHRY and CDR2 SYGVKD. CDR3 size: 13 residues. CDR3 residues: CAINSGNNQPQHF. In DNA form, the CDR3 reads TGTGCCATCAATTCCGGGAACAATCAGCCCCAACATTTT.

The chain joins TRBV5-1 to TRBJ1-6, with 9 nucleotides matching TRBD1. Losses at the gene ends were 5 bases for V and 7 bases for J; bases not matched to a gene: 4. CDR3 length: 14 amino acids. The germline V gene encodes CDR1 SGHRS and CDR2 YFSETQ. CDR3 in amino acids: CASSTGTGNSPLHF. DNA for the CDR3: TGCGCCAGCAGTACCGGGACAGGGAATTCACCCCTCCACTTT.

This chain uses TRBV28 with TRBJ2-7; tentative D call: TRBD1 (6 bases). Germline V gene data show CDR1 as MDHEN and CDR2 as SYDVKM. Trimming took 5 bases from V and 6 from J, leaving 14 bases between them. This CDR3 is built from 13 residues. CDR3 in DNA: TGTGCCAGCAGTCACAGGGTGGGGACCGAGCAGTACTTC. Residues: CASSHRVGTEQYF.

The rearrangement uses TRBV15 and TRBJ2-4, with a weak D call TRBD1 (5 bases). Looked up from germline, CDR1 is LNHNV and CDR2 is YYDKDF (reference sequence). CDR3 size: 13 residues. Between the trimmed V and J ends, which lost 1 base and 7 bases, there was a span of 8 bases. CDR3 protein: CATSRGAGNIQYF. The CDR3 nucleotides read TGTGCCACCAGCAGAGGTGCAGGGAACATTCAGTACTTC.

This chain uses TRBV27 with TRBJ1-1; 10 bases agree with TRBD1. The CDR3 totals 14 residues. Losses at the gene ends were 5 bases for V and 3 bases for J; bases not matched to a gene: 3. The germline gives CDR1 MNHEY, CDR2 SMNVEV (reference sequence). This CDR3 reads CASSRTGGYTEAFF. The DNA of the CDR3 is TGTGCCAGCAGTCGGACAGGGGGGTACACTGAAGCTTTCTTT.

The V gene is TRBV11-2, the J gene TRBJ2-7, with a possible D match to TRBD1 (7 bases). V was shortened by 11 bases and J by 2 bases, with 16 bases between the two germline ends. The CDR3 extends over 13 amino acids. The germline gives CDR1 SGHAT, CDR2 FQNNGV. The CDR3 sequence: CAGGRGGPYEQYF. CDR3 coding DNA: TGTGCCGGGGGGAGAGGGGGCCCCTACGAGCAGTACTTC.

The rearrangement links TRBV6-5 to TRBJ2-1; a possible D gene is TRBD1 (7 bases). The CDR3 length is 15 residues. Trimming cost V 5 bases and J 0 bases, with 11 bases left between them. CDR1 is MNHEY, CDR2 SVGAGI, per germline. The CDR3 reads CASSTQGGSYNEQFF. DNA for the CDR3: TGTGCCAGCAGTACTCAGGGGGGCTCCTACAATGAGCAGTTCTTC.

The V call is TRBV5-1, the J call TRBJ2-2; D is ambiguous. The germline gives CDR1 SGHRS, CDR2 YFSETQ. V was pared by 0 bases and J by 6 bases, with 6 bases between. CDR3 size: 13 residues. CDR3: CASSLDLPGELFF. The CDR3 DNA is TGCGCCAGCAGCTTGGATCTTCCCGGGGAGCTGTTTTTT. The full variable domain, with the rest looked up from reference TRBV5-1 and TRBJ2-2, is KAGVTQTPRYLIKTRGQQVTLSCSPISGHRSVSWYQQTPGQGLQFLFEYFSETQRNKGNFPGRFSGRQFSNSRSEMNVSTLELGDSALYLCASSLDLPGELFFGEGSRLTVL.

DNA for the CDR3: TGCGCCAGCAGCTTGAGCGGTGGCGAGCAGTACTTC. Protein: CASSLSGGEQYF. The V call is TRBV5-1, the J call TRBJ2-7; tentatively, D is TRBD2 (5 bases). V lost 1 base, J lost 6 bases, and 8 bases lay in between. The CDR3 has 12 residues. CDR1 is SGHRS, CDR2 YFSETQ, per germline.

The chain is built from TRBV5-1 and TRBJ1-2, with D maybe TRBD1 (6 bases). Trimming stripped 4 bases from V and 2 bases from J, with 12 bases between. CDR1 is SGHRS, CDR2 YFSETQ, per germline. This CDR3 is built from 14 residues. The CDR3 region has the DNA TGCGCCAGCAGCGCCGGGGACACCAACTATGGCTACACCTTC. It is translated as CASSAGDTNYGYTF.

This rearrangement joins TRBV19 to TRBJ2-1, with 8 bases aligning to TRBD2. The junction had 1 base not matched to a gene; V was cut back by 3 bases and J by 0 bases. The CDR3 runs to 15 residues. Per the germline V gene, CDR1 is LNHDA and CDR2 is SQIVND (reference sequence). DNA of the CDR3: TGTGCCAGTAGTATCAGCGGGGGCTCCTACAATGAGCAGTTCTTC. This sequence encodes CASSISGGSYNEQFF.